A selection of T cell receptor beta chains follows, all from one sample in a study of T cells after yellow fever vaccination. TCRdb re-called the 5' RACE reads with MiXCR, one entry per CDR3 protein. The table lists some 68,000 distinct CDR3 sequences, about 6% of them singletons. The sequences come from CD8+ T cells sorted from PBMCs, collected roughly 47 days after the first yellow fever vaccination. The receptors were sampled from a young man who received the YFV17D yellow fever vaccine. CDR3s include the opening cysteine and the closing phenylalanine or tryptophan. D genes are given only for firm matches. Only some rows state a clone size, as once, few, many or a class for expanded clones.

v_gene: TRBV28
j_gene: TRBJ2-2
d_gene: TRBD1
abundance: few
CDR3aa: CASSPLDRENTGELFF
CDR3nt: TGTGCCAGCAGTCCCCTCGACAGGGAGAACACCGGGGAGCTGTTTTTT

v_gene: TRBV7-6
j_gene: TRBJ2-1
d_gene: .
abundance: many
CDR3aa: CASSLGGLAGNEQFF
CDR3nt: TGTGCCAGCAGCTTAGGGGGGCTCGCGGGGAATGAGCAGTTCTTC

v_gene: TRBV7-9
j_gene: TRBJ1-1
d_gene: TRBD1
abundance: few
CDR3aa: CASSGTGGDTEAFF
CDR3nt: TGTGCCAGCAGCGGGACAGGGGGTGACACTGAAGCTTTCTTT

v_gene: TRBV4-1
j_gene: TRBJ2-1
d_gene: TRBD2
abundance: many
CDR3aa: CASSQALTSGEFF
CDR3nt: TGCGCCAGCAGCCAAGCCTTGACTAGCGGGGAGTTCTTC

v_gene: TRBV9
j_gene: TRBJ2-5
d_gene: .
abundance: .
CDR3aa: CASSVEGGVQETQYF
CDR3nt: TGTGCCAGCAGCGTAGAAGGGGGGGTCCAAGAGACCCAGTACTTC

v_gene: TRBV9
j_gene: TRBJ2-7
d_gene: .
abundance: many
CDR3aa: CASSADTSYEQYF
CDR3nt: TGTGCCAGCAGCGCAGACACCTCCTACGAGCAGTACTTC

v_gene: TRBV10-3
j_gene: TRBJ1-2
d_gene: .
abundance: .
CDR3aa: CAISGTEDNYGYTF
CDR3nt: TGTGCCATCAGTGGGACCGAAGATAACTATGGCTACACCTTC

v_gene: TRBV7-9
j_gene: TRBJ2-3
d_gene: .
abundance: many
CDR3aa: CASSDRQASSTDTQYF
CDR3nt: TGTGCCAGCAGCGACCGACAGGCCTCTAGCACAGATACGCAGTATTTT

v_gene: TRBV28
j_gene: TRBJ2-1
d_gene: .
abundance: few
CDR3aa: CASRWMNEQFF
CDR3nt: TGTGCCAGCCGATGGATGAATGAGCAGTTCTTC

v_gene: TRBV4-1
j_gene: TRBJ1-1
d_gene: .
abundance: .
CDR3aa: CASEGTTTEAFF
CDR3nt: TGCGCCAGCGAAGGGACAACCACTGAAGCTTTCTTT

v_gene: TRBV6-5
j_gene: TRBJ2-5
d_gene: .
abundance: many
CDR3aa: CASSYGLAGSETQYF
CDR3nt: TGTGCCAGCAGTTACGGTCTGGCGGGGTCGGAGACCCAGTACTTC

v_gene: TRBV12-3/TRBV12-4
j_gene: TRBJ2-3
d_gene: .
abundance: .
CDR3aa: CASSFLPDTQYF
CDR3nt: TGTGCCAGCAGTTTCCTCCCAGATACGCAGTATTTT

v_gene: TRBV5-1
j_gene: TRBJ2-1
d_gene: TRBD1
abundance: .
CDR3aa: CASSLEGQGAGNEQFF
CDR3nt: TGCGCCAGCAGCTTGGAGGGACAGGGGGCGGGCAATGAGCAGTTCTTC

v_gene: TRBV19
j_gene: TRBJ2-3
d_gene: TRBD2
abundance: .
CDR3aa: CASSIVLAGDSTDTQYF
CDR3nt: TGTGCCAGTAGTATCGTGTTAGCGGGGGACAGCACAGATACGCAGTATTTT

v_gene: TRBV7-2
j_gene: TRBJ1-5
d_gene: .
abundance: .
CDR3aa: CASSLFLGLNQPQHF
CDR3nt: TGTGCCAGCAGCTTATTTTTAGGGCTCAATCAGCCCCAGCATTTT

v_gene: TRBV7-6
j_gene: TRBJ2-7
d_gene: .
abundance: many
CDR3aa: CASSHNPDSSYEQYF
CDR3nt: TGTGCCAGCAGCCATAACCCCGACAGCTCCTACGAGCAGTACTTC

v_gene: TRBV4-3
j_gene: TRBJ2-5
d_gene: TRBD1
abundance: many
CDR3aa: CASSQVTGMETQYF
CDR3nt: TGCGCCAGCAGCCAGGTGACAGGGATGGAGACCCAGTACTTC

v_gene: TRBV5-1
j_gene: TRBJ2-1
d_gene: TRBD1
abundance: many
CDR3aa: CASSPIDPGGNEQFF
CDR3nt: TGCGCCAGCAGCCCCATTGACCCAGGGGGCAATGAGCAGTTCTTC

v_gene: TRBV15
j_gene: TRBJ2-1
d_gene: .
abundance: many
CDR3aa: CATSPAGGVNEQFF
CDR3nt: TGTGCCACCAGCCCGGCAGGGGGGGTCAATGAGCAGTTCTTC

v_gene: TRBV5-1
j_gene: TRBJ2-1
d_gene: .
abundance: many
CDR3aa: CASSLLGADFNEQFF
CDR3nt: TGCGCCAGCAGCTTGCTCGGGGCTGACTTCAATGAGCAGTTCTTC

v_gene: TRBV6-5
j_gene: TRBJ2-3
d_gene: .
abundance: many
CDR3aa: CATTGDDVSDTQYF
CDR3nt: TGTGCCACCACGGGGGACGATGTGTCAGATACGCAGTATTTT

v_gene: TRBV10-3
j_gene: TRBJ2-1
d_gene: .
abundance: many
CDR3aa: CAISVGDTFPNEQFF
CDR3nt: TGTGCCATCAGTGTAGGGGACACTTTCCCCAATGAGCAGTTCTTC

v_gene: TRBV7-3
j_gene: TRBJ2-5
d_gene: TRBD2
abundance: .
CDR3aa: CASSPGTSGVETQYF
CDR3nt: TGTGCCAGCAGCCCAGGGACTAGCGGGGTGGAGACCCAGTACTTC

v_gene: TRBV28
j_gene: TRBJ1-3
d_gene: .
abundance: many
CDR3aa: CASSGSGNTIYF
CDR3nt: TGTGCCAGCAGTGGATCGGGAAACACCATATATTTT

v_gene: TRBV14
j_gene: TRBJ2-7
d_gene: .
abundance: .
CDR3aa: CASSHTGTQYF
CDR3nt: TGTGCCAGCAGCCACACAGGGACGCAGTACTTC

v_gene: TRBV29-1
j_gene: TRBJ2-5
d_gene: .
abundance: many
CDR3aa: CSVDLTWAAQETQYF
CDR3nt: TGCAGCGTTGACCTCACTTGGGCGGCTCAAGAGACCCAGTACTTC

v_gene: TRBV12-3/TRBV12-4
j_gene: TRBJ2-1
d_gene: .
abundance: .
CDR3aa: CASSLWGPLNEQFF
CDR3nt: TGTGCCAGCAGTTTGTGGGGGCCCCTCAATGAGCAGTTCTTC

v_gene: TRBV7-8
j_gene: TRBJ2-1
d_gene: TRBD2
abundance: few
CDR3aa: CASSLRRLAGGPNEQFF
CDR3nt: TGTGCCAGCAGCTTACGTCGTCTAGCGGGGGGGCCCAATGAGCAGTTCTTC

v_gene: TRBV12-3/TRBV12-4
j_gene: TRBJ2-3
d_gene: TRBD1
abundance: many
CDR3aa: CATQGANTQYF
CDR3nt: TGTGCCACCCAGGGGGCGAATACGCAGTATTTT

v_gene: TRBV12-3/TRBV12-4
j_gene: TRBJ2-3
d_gene: .
abundance: many
CDR3aa: CASSLLLATTDTQYF
CDR3nt: TGTGCCAGCAGTTTATTACTGGCCACCACAGATACGCAGTATTTT

v_gene: TRBV27
j_gene: TRBJ2-7
d_gene: TRBD2
abundance: many
CDR3aa: CASSLSGGGYEQYF
CDR3nt: TGTGCCAGCAGTCTTAGCGGGGGGGGCTACGAGCAGTACTTC

v_gene: TRBV7-6
j_gene: TRBJ2-3
d_gene: .
abundance: many
CDR3aa: CASSLAVGTDTQYF
CDR3nt: TGTGCCAGCAGCTTAGCGGTGGGGACAGATACGCAGTATTTT

v_gene: TRBV14
j_gene: TRBJ2-1
d_gene: .
abundance: .
CDR3aa: CASKKAGDNEQFF
CDR3nt: TGTGCCAGCAAGAAGGCAGGGGACAATGAGCAGTTCTTC

v_gene: TRBV5-1
j_gene: TRBJ2-1
d_gene: .
abundance: many
CDR3aa: CASSGAGVQFF
CDR3nt: TGCGCCAGCAGCGGGGCGGGTGTGCAGTTCTTC

v_gene: TRBV25-1
j_gene: TRBJ1-5
d_gene: .
abundance: few
CDR3aa: CASGVGVRPQHF
CDR3nt: TGTGCCAGCGGGGTGGGGGTTAGGCCCCAGCATTTT

v_gene: TRBV9
j_gene: TRBJ1-2
d_gene: .
abundance: few
CDR3aa: CASSVGGPYGYTF
CDR3nt: TGTGCCAGCAGCGTAGGTGGCCCCTATGGCTACACCTTC

v_gene: TRBV4-3
j_gene: TRBJ2-1
d_gene: .
abundance: many
CDR3aa: CASSQDGGPKDEQFF
CDR3nt: TGCGCCAGCAGCCAAGACGGGGGGCCGAAAGATGAGCAGTTCTTC

v_gene: TRBV2
j_gene: TRBJ1-2
d_gene: .
abundance: .
CDR3aa: CASSESQLVNYGYTF
CDR3nt: TGTGCCAGCAGTGAATCCCAACTTGTTAACTATGGCTACACCTTC

v_gene: TRBV27
j_gene: TRBJ2-7
d_gene: .
abundance: many
CDR3aa: CASSVGPYEQYF
CDR3nt: TGTGCCAGCAGTGTGGGCCCCTACGAGCAGTACTTC

v_gene: TRBV9
j_gene: TRBJ1-1
d_gene: TRBD1
abundance: many
CDR3aa: CASSVEGDRGPNTEAFF
CDR3nt: TGTGCCAGCAGCGTAGAGGGCGACAGGGGGCCGAACACTGAAGCTTTCTTT

v_gene: TRBV7-9
j_gene: TRBJ2-1
d_gene: .
abundance: few
CDR3aa: CASSLGEGVYNEQFF
CDR3nt: TGTGCCAGCAGCTTAGGGGAGGGGGTATACAATGAGCAGTTCTTC

v_gene: TRBV12-3/TRBV12-4
j_gene: TRBJ2-5
d_gene: TRBD2
abundance: many
CDR3aa: CASSSSSGEETQYF
CDR3nt: TGTGCCAGCAGTTCCTCTAGCGGGGAAGAGACCCAGTACTTC

v_gene: TRBV30
j_gene: TRBJ2-7
d_gene: TRBD1
abundance: .
CDR3aa: CAWTGGSYEQYF
CDR3nt: TGTGCCTGGACAGGGGGCTCCTACGAGCAGTACTTC